The 25 T cell receptor beta chains below all came from one sample that was sequenced in a study of blood T cell repertoires in COVID-19. Sequencing used immunoSEQ multiplex PCR; TCRdb keeps in-frame clones, though not all of them. The profile shows 170,000 or so clones, around 87% of them singletons. Input material: peripheral blood. These receptors all stem from a man aged 35 to 55 with active or convalescent COVID-19.

In its sample, this clone was seen a few times. The V and J genes are TRBV9 and TRBJ1-6; possible D gene TRBD1, 5 bases. The germline V and J ends were trimmed by 1 base and 8 bases, with 10 bases remaining between them. Germline values: CDR1 SGDLS, CDR2 YYNGEE. This CDR3 spans 14 amino acids. The CDR3 DNA follows: TGTGCCAGCAGCGTATTGGACAAATATTCACCCCTCCACTTT. It translates to CASSVLDKYSPLHF.

The chain carries TRBV24-1 and TRBJ1-2; a weak D match, TRBD1 (5 bases). This CDR3 is 11 amino acids long. The V end was cut by 5 bases, the J end by 10 bases, with 10 bases between. Germline lookup yields CDR1 KGHDR and CDR2 SFDVKD. The CDR3 is CATSVGRDYTF. The DNA of the CDR3 is TGTGCCACCAGTGTTGGCAGGGACTACACCTTC.

The chain recombines TRBV6-5 with TRBJ1-6; TRBD1 agrees at 7 bases. Per germline, CDR1 MNHEY and CDR2 SVGAGI. The CDR3 extends over 15 amino acids. J lost 9 bases, V lost 6 bases, and 11 bases had no gene match. CDR3 DNA sequence: TGTGCCAGCAGGTCCTCGGACAGGAGTATTTCACCCCTCCACTTT. Translation: CASRSSDRSISPLHF.

The rearrangement uses TRBV10-3 and TRBJ1-2, with D unclear. Trimming took off 3 bases at V and 8 bases at J, with 7 bases between the two ends. The CDR3 totals 11 residues. The germline V gene encodes CDR1 ENHRY and CDR2 SYGVKD. DNA of the CDR3: TGTGCCATCAGTGAATTGGAGGGCTACACCTTC. This gives the protein CAISELEGYTF.

The V and J genes are TRBV5-1 and TRBJ1-2; no clear D. Germline-derived CDR1 and CDR2 are SGHRS and YFSETQ. Trimming cost V 2 bases and J 5 bases, with 10 bases left between them. This CDR3 comprises 13 residues. The CDR3 is CASSFAGGYGYTF. The CDR3 DNA reads as TGCGCCAGCAGCTTTGCAGGTGGGTATGGCTACACCTTC.

The chain links TRBV7-9 to TRBJ2-3; D remains unclear. V shed 1 base and J shed 2 bases, with 7 bases lying between them. Germline CDR1 reads SEHNR; CDR2 reads FQNEAQ (reference sequence). This CDR3 has 14 residues. The DNA for the CDR3 is TGTGCCAGCAGCTTAGGCGAATCCACAGATACGCAGTATTTT. This gives the protein CASSLGESTDTQYF.

The chain uses TRBV9 and TRBJ2-2; 10 nucleotides line up with TRBD2. V lost 3 bases and J lost 1; bases outside the gene matches: 3. The CDR3 sequence is 16 residues long. Germline CDR1 is SGDLS and CDR2 is YYNGEE. The CDR3 DNA is TGTGCCAGCAGCGCGTGGACTAGCGGGAACACCGGGGAGCTGTTTTTT. This gives the protein CASSAWTSGNTGELFF.

This sequence joins TRBV7-9 and TRBJ2-1; 9 bases are a match to TRBD1. Per germline, CDR1 SEHNR and CDR2 FQNEAQ (reference sequence). The V and J ends lost 7 bases and 8 bases, in that order; junction bases with no gene match: 12. The CDR3 extends over 15 amino acids. CDR3 sequence: CASTARGTGKYEQFF. The CDR3 region has the DNA TGTGCCAGCACCGCTCGAGGGACAGGGAAATATGAGCAGTTCTTC.

This clone was recorded only once. In DNA form, the CDR3 reads TGTGCCAGCTCCAGCGAGTACCAAGAGACCCAGTACTTC. It is translated as CASSSEYQETQYF. The chain employs TRBV11-2 and TRBJ2-5; no firm D call. The CDR3 is 13 amino acids. V was trimmed by 8 bases and J by 0 bases, leaving 10 bases between them. Looked up from germline, CDR1 is SGHAT and CDR2 is FQNNGV.

The gene calls are TRBV9 and TRBJ1-6, with 11 bases aligning to TRBD1. Germline values: CDR1 SGDLS, CDR2 YYNGEE. This CDR3 is built from 15 residues. J lost 10 bases, V lost 3 bases, and 6 bases had no gene match. CDR3: CASSEYRDRGSPLHF. DNA of the CDR3: TGTGCCAGCAGCGAATACCGGGACAGGGGGTCACCCCTCCACTTT.

This chain joins TRBV7-3 and TRBJ2-1; D is perhaps TRBD1 (5 bases). Trimming pared 1 base from V and 3 bases from J, leaving 13 bases between. The CDR3 covers 16 residues. Germline CDR1 is SGHTA and CDR2 is FQGTGA. CDR3 loop: CASSLNPGPGYNEQFF. CDR3 nucleotide sequence: TGTGCCAGCAGCTTAAATCCAGGGCCAGGCTACAATGAGCAGTTCTTC.

The V and J genes are TRBV27 and TRBJ2-3, with D unresolved. Germline V lookup: CDR1 MNHEY, CDR2 SMNVEV (reference sequence). The CDR3 runs to 14 residues. V dropped 5 bases and J dropped 5 bases, with 14 bases sitting between them. CDR3 protein: CASSPLPLGDTQYF. The DNA of the CDR3 is TGTGCCAGCAGTCCACTCCCCCTTGGAGATACGCAGTATTTT.

V is TRBV6-2 or TRBV6-3 and J is TRBJ1-2, with a possible D match to TRBD1 (6 bases). The CDR3 contains 14 residues. V was shortened by 2 bases and J by 0 bases, with 7 bases between the two germline ends. Germline V lookup: CDR1 MNHEY, CDR2 SVGEGT. The CDR3 DNA is TGTGCCAGCAGTTACGGGACAACTAACTATGGCTACACCTTC. Translating it yields CASSYGTTNYGYTF.

The chain employs TRBV29-1 and TRBJ2-7, with TRBD2 matching over 14 bases. CDR3 length equals 14 residues. Germline CDR1 is SQVTM and CDR2 is ANQGSEA. The ends lost 4 bases at V and 7 bases at J; junction bases unmatched: 6. The CDR3 coding sequence is TGCAGCGTTGCGACTAGCGGGGGGGCGAGGGAGCAGTACTTC. It codes for CSVATSGGAREQYF.

The V and J genes are TRBV27 and TRBJ1-6; 8 bases map to TRBD1. V was pared by 7 bases and J by 7 bases, with 12 bases of the junction left unmatched. CDR3 length equals 16 residues. Germline CDR1 MNHEY, CDR2 SMNVEV (reference sequence). Here the CDR3 DNA reads TGTGCCAGCACCTTAGGGCAGGGGGCCCTCAATTCACCCCTCCACTTT. Amino acid sequence: CASTLGQGALNSPLHF.

The V gene is TRBV7-2, the J gene TRBJ1-4, with D tentatively TRBD1 (6 bases). The germline gives CDR1 SGHTA, CDR2 FQGNSA. Trimming took off 2 bases at V and 5 bases at J, with 9 bases between the two ends. This CDR3 region has 14 residues. This chain's CDR3 is CASSLNRVNEKLFF. CDR3 nucleotides: TGTGCCAGCAGCTTAAACAGGGTGAATGAAAAACTGTTTTTT.

The chain has TRBV4-3 and TRBJ2-2; possible D gene TRBD2, 5 bases. V shed 3 bases and J shed 1 base, with 15 bases lying between them. In germline, CDR1 is LGHNA, CDR2 YSLEER. The CDR3 length is 17 residues. This chain's CDR3 is CASSQSGAEWNTGELFF. Written as DNA, the CDR3 is TGCGCCAGCAGCCAGTCTGGAGCGGAATGGAACACCGGGGAGCTGTTTTTT.

The V gene is TRBV7-2, the J gene TRBJ2-4; TRBD1 might be the D (6 bases). V was pared by 6 bases and J by 3 bases, with 18 bases between. The CDR3 sequence is 16 residues long. Germline assignment: CDR1 SGHTA and CDR2 FQGNSA. The CDR3 bases are TGTGCCAGCAGTCAGGCCGGGACATCTGGCAAAAACATTCAGTACTTC. Translating gives CASSQAGTSGKNIQYF.

The chain employs TRBV5-6 and TRBJ1-5; a possible D gene is TRBD1 (5 bases). V lost 0 bases and J lost 6, with 10 bases in between. This CDR3 spans 14 amino acids. Per germline, CDR1 SGHDT and CDR2 YYEEEE. The CDR3 sequence: CASSLGRGGQPQHF. The CDR3 DNA reads TGTGCCAGCAGCTTGGGTAGGGGAGGTCAGCCCCAGCATTTT.

This chain joins TRBV3-1 (or the pseudogene TRBV3-2) and TRBJ2-2; 14 nucleotides align to TRBD2. Germline-derived CDR1 and CDR2 are LGHDT and YNNKEL (reference sequence). The CDR3 spans 15 residues. V trimming: 4 bases; J trimming: 8 bases; junction bases outside the gene matches: 3. CDR3 nucleotide sequence: TGTGCCAGCAGCCGACTAGCGGGGGGGCTAGGGGAGCTGTTTTTT. It yields the protein CASSRLAGGLGELFF.

V gene TRBV10-3 combines with J gene TRBJ1-2, with a tentative D call TRBD1 (5 bases). Germline V gene lookup returns CDR1 ENHRY and CDR2 SYGVKD. Trimming removed 2 bases at V and 3 bases at J, with 10 bases between. The CDR3 length is 14 residues. As DNA, the CDR3 is TGTGCCATCAGTGAGGGCAGGGTGGACTATGGCTACACCTTC. Protein sequence: CAISEGRVDYGYTF.

The chain carries TRBV29-1 and TRBJ1-3; possibly TRBD1 for D (5 bases). The CDR3 runs to 16 residues. Germline lookup yields CDR1 SQVTM and CDR2 ANQGSEA. Trimming removed 5 bases from V and 1 base from J, with 18 bases in between. Written as DNA, the CDR3 is TGCAGCGTTCCGAATGAAGGGGCGGCGTCTGGAAACACCATATATTTT. This translates into CSVPNEGAASGNTIYF.

The J gene is TRBJ1-2, the V gene TRBV28, with 9 bases aligning to TRBD1. V gave up 5 bases and J gave up 4 bases; unmatched junction bases: 5. Germline CDR1 reads MDHEN; CDR2 reads SYDVKM. The CDR3 consists of 14 residues. CDR3 loop: CASSTRQGVYGYTF. CDR3 coding DNA: TGTGCCAGCAGTACCCGACAGGGGGTCTATGGCTACACCTTC.

The chain is built from TRBV5-1 and TRBJ1-1; D remains ambiguous. Germline V CDR1 and CDR2: SGHRS, YFSETQ. CDR3 length: 16 amino acids. V was clipped by 0 bases and J by 4 bases, with 16 bases between them. The CDR3 spells CASSLVAEFRSTEAFF. CDR3 bases: TGCGCCAGCAGCTTGGTAGCAGAATTCCGGAGCACTGAAGCTTTCTTT.

The chain joins TRBV7-6 to TRBJ1-1; a possible D gene is TRBD1 (6 bases). This CDR3 is 12 amino acids long. Germline CDR1 reads SGHVS; CDR2 reads FNYEAQ. V lost 4 bases to trimming and J lost 10 bases, with 13 bases between them. The CDR3 nucleotides are TGTGCCAGCAGCTCGCGCACAGGGCCAGCTTTCTTT. This sequence encodes CASSSRTGPAFF. Drawing the rest from reference TRBV7-6 and TRBJ1-1, the complete variable domain is GAGVSQSPRYKVTKRGQDVALRCDPISGHVSLYWYRQALGQGPEFLTYFNYEAQQDKSGLPNDRFSAERPEGSISTLTIQRTEQRDSAMYRCASSSRTGPAFFGQGTRLTVV.